These 19 T cell receptor beta chains originate from one sample sequenced in a study of identical twins. One entry per CDR3 protein, called by TCRdb with MiXCR from the 5' RACE reads. The sample holds 1.5 million to 2 million distinct CDR3 sequences, less than 40% seen once. Input material: cord blood. The origin of the receptors is a newborn girl in good health.

This chain links TRBV5-1 with TRBJ2-3; D not resolved. The ends were cut back, 5 bases at V and 2 bases at J, with 12 bases in the middle. The germline V gene encodes CDR1 SGHRS and CDR2 YFSETQ. CDR3 length: 14 amino acids. The DNA for the CDR3 is TGCGCCAGCAGTGTAGTCGGGTTCACAGATACGCAGTATTTT. Residues: CASSVVGFTDTQYF.

This clonotype was detected only a few times. The junction does not match germline at one end; this may be a read error. This chain connects TRBV7-2 to TRBJ1-1; tentative D call: TRBD1 (6 bases). The V gene's germline CDR1 is SGHTA and CDR2 FQGNSA. The CDR3 runs 18 residues. CDR3 DNA: TGTGCCAGTAGCTTAGCTGTAGGGGCAGGGGCTTTGAACACTGAGGCTTTCTTT. Translation gives CASSLAVGAGALNTEAFF.

This clonotype was counted between two and nine times. The chain joins TRBV20-1 to TRBJ2-1; tentative D call: TRBD2 (6 bases). The CDR3 covers 15 residues. V was cut by 7 bases and J by 1 base, with 17 bases left in between. Germline lookup yields CDR1 DFQATT and CDR2 SNEGSKA (reference sequence). Here the CDR3 reads CSDHRAGSSYNEQFF. DNA for the CDR3: TGCAGTGACCACCGGGCGGGAAGTTCCTACAATGAGCAGTTCTTC.

V and J are TRBV9 and TRBJ2-3, with 8 bases aligning to TRBD2. CDR1 is SGDLS, CDR2 YYNGEE, per germline. There are 14 residues in the CDR3. Trimming took 3 bases from V and 4 from J; bases not matched to a gene: 4. CDR3 sequence reads: CASSAQTSADTQYF. The CDR3 bases are TGTGCCAGCAGCGCACAGACTAGCGCAGATACGCAGTATTTT.

The chain links TRBV20-1 to TRBJ2-5, with D possibly matching TRBD2 (5 bases). Trimming stripped 2 bases from V and 5 bases from J, with 12 bases between. This CDR3 region has 13 residues. The V gene's germline CDR1 is DFQATT and CDR2 SNEGSKA (reference sequence). CDR3 in DNA: TGCAGTGCTAGAAGGGCTAGCTGGGAGACCCAGTACTTC. Its translation: CSARRASWETQYF.

Comments on this clonotype: The junction differs from germline at one of its ends, possibly a read error. The chain recombines TRBV24-1 with TRBJ2-3; the match to TRBD2 covers 8 bases. In germline, CDR1 is KGHDR, CDR2 SFDVKD. This CDR3 contains 15 residues. The CDR3 here is CATSVEGLVSDMQYF. In DNA, the CDR3 is TGTGCCACCAGTGTCGAGGGACTAGTGTCGGATATGCAGTATTTT.

V is TRBV24-1 and J is TRBJ2-2; 7 bases are shared with TRBD2. Germline assignment: CDR1 KGHDR and CDR2 SFDVKD. The V gene end was trimmed by 2 bases and the J gene end by 4 bases; junction bases not matched to a gene: 6. The CDR3 covers 16 residues. In nucleotides, the CDR3 is TGTGCCACCAGTGATTCGACTAGCAGCTTCACCGGGGAGCTGTTTTTT. Its translation: CATSDSTSSFTGELFF.

This clonotype has ten or more counts. The CDR3: CASSLQGWETQYF. For the CDR3, the DNA is TGTGCCAGCAGTTTACAGGGGTGGGAGACCCAGTACTTC. This sequence joins TRBV12-3 or TRBV12-4 and TRBJ2-5; D may be TRBD1 (6 bases). The CDR3 consists of 13 residues. Trimming removed 2 bases at V and 5 bases at J, with 9 bases between.

V and J are TRBV27 and TRBJ1-2, with D hard to call. Germline loops: CDR1 MNHEY, CDR2 SMNVEV (reference sequence). The V and J ends lost 2 bases and 6 bases respectively, with 10 bases between them. The CDR3 covers 13 residues. CDR3 protein: CASSLEPENGYTF. CDR3 coding DNA: TGTGCCAGCAGTTTAGAGCCAGAGAATGGCTACACCTTC.

DNA for the CDR3: TGCAGTGCTAGAGATCCCACGGGGGCGCCGACTGAAGCTTTCTTT. This sequence encodes CSARDPTGAPTEAFF. The rearrangement joins TRBV20-1 to TRBJ1-1, with a weak D call TRBD1 (6 bases). The germline gives CDR1 DFQATT, CDR2 SNEGSKA (reference sequence). The CDR3 consists of 15 residues. V gave up 0 bases and J gave up 5 bases, with 16 bases separating them.

This clonotype appeared many times. The chain couples TRBV20-1 to TRBJ1-2, with a possible D match to TRBD1 (6 bases). This CDR3 has 12 residues. The V end was cut by 3 bases, the J end by 2 bases, with 7 bases between. Germline CDR1 and CDR2: DFQATT and SNEGSKA (reference sequence). DNA of the CDR3: TGCAGTGCTAGGGGACAAAACTATGGCTACACCTTC. Amino acids: CSARGQNYGYTF.

The CDR3 sequence is CASSYRRQVGETQYF. CDR3 in DNA: TGTGCCAGCAGTTACCGCCGACAGGTGGGAGAGACCCAGTACTTC. The chain combines TRBV6-6 with TRBJ2-5; D may be TRBD1 (6 bases). CDR1 MNHNY and CDR2 SVGAGI come from the germline V gene (reference sequence). Between the trimmed V and J ends, which lost 2 bases and 4 bases, there was a span of 14 bases. The CDR3 sequence is 15 residues long.

This clonotype was counted a few times. The germline gene is not matched at one end of the junction; a read error may be the cause. The chain has TRBV2 and TRBJ1-1; D remains unclear. The CDR3 extends over 14 amino acids. Germline lookup yields CDR1 SNHLY and CDR2 FYNNEI. CDR3 coding DNA: TGTGCGAGCAAAGGGTGGCCCCGAAACACTGAAGCTTTCTTT. Translation gives CASKGWPRNTEAFF.

This clonotype has only a few counts. The chain employs TRBV25-1 and TRBJ2-7, with 8 bases that match TRBD2. Per the germline V gene, CDR1 is MGHDK and CDR2 is SYGVNS. The CDR3 spans 15 residues. V gave up 3 bases and J gave up 6 bases; unmatched junction bases: 10. CDR3 residues: CASSEKREKRGEQYF. The CDR3 nucleotides read TGTGCCAGCAGTGAGAAGCGGGAGAAAAGAGGCGAGCAGTACTTC.

This clonotype was seen a few times. This rearrangement joins TRBV6-1 to TRBJ1-6; TRBD1 aligns across 8 bases. Germline CDR1 is MNHNS and CDR2 is SASEGT. The CDR3 has 14 amino acids. The J segment lost 8 bases and the V segment lost 3 bases, leaving 3 bases of the junction unmatched. The chain's CDR3 is CASSDQGADSPLHF. CDR3 nucleotides: TGTGCCAGCAGTGATCAGGGGGCTGATTCACCCCTCCACTTT.

The rearrangement joins TRBV5-5 to TRBJ1-5; 7 bases agree with TRBD1. The junction had 10 bases not matched to a gene; V was cut back by 4 bases and J by 6 bases. CDR3 length: 15 amino acids. CDR1 and CDR2 (germline): SGHKS, YYEKEE (reference sequence). The CDR3 sequence: CASSPRTGTSQPQHF. The DNA for the CDR3 is TGTGCCAGCAGCCCTCGGACAGGTACGAGTCAGCCCCAGCATTTT.

This clonotype occurred many times. The chain has TRBV12-3 or TRBV12-4 and TRBJ1-5; 7 nucleotides align to TRBD1. CDR3 size: 15 residues. The V gene end was trimmed by 2 bases and the J gene end by 2 bases; junction bases not matched to a gene: 3. CDR3 region: CASSLRQGGNQPQHF. The CDR3 DNA is TGTGCCAGCAGTTTACGACAGGGCGGCAATCAGCCCCAGCATTTT.

This clonotype was observed a handful of times. The V and J genes are TRBV5-1 and TRBJ1-1; a possible D gene is TRBD1 (6 bases). V dropped 4 bases and J dropped 4 bases, with 17 bases sitting between them. Germline V lookup: CDR1 SGHRS, CDR2 YFSETQ. CDR3 length: 15 residues. CDR3 sequence (DNA): TGCGCCAGCAGCCCATTGGGGGCTGTGGGCACTGAAGCTTTCTTT. It codes for CASSPLGAVGTEAFF.

The rearrangement joins TRBV28 to TRBJ1-1; 7 nucleotides line up with TRBD1. In germline, CDR1 is MDHEN, CDR2 SYDVKM. The length of the CDR3 is 15 residues. J lost 7 bases, V lost 5 bases, and 13 bases had no gene match. The chain's CDR3 is CASSSPTGTGGEAFF. In DNA form, the CDR3 reads TGTGCCAGCAGTAGCCCGACAGGGACTGGGGGTGAAGCTTTCTTT.